Listed here are 32 T cell receptor beta chains from one sample, sequenced in a study of blood T cell repertoires in COVID-19 (dated by TCRdb to 2018 to 2021). Receptor amplification or capture employed the immunoSEQ multiplex PCR assay. TCRdb limited this immuneACCESS table to in-frame rearrangements with V and J called. A share of clones is missing; checked studies link under half to unresolved V genes, and the rest is unexplained. The sample table records about 14,000 clones; around 84% of these occur just once. The biggest ten clones account for roughly a quarter of the sample. Sequencing was done on a sample of peripheral blood. These receptors originate from a woman aged 45-65 years with active or convalescent COVID-19.

The chain is built from TRBV29-1 and TRBJ2-5; maybe TRBD1 (6 bases). The length of the CDR3 is 14 residues. Germline CDR1 is SQVTM and CDR2 is ANQGSEA. Trimming left V 4 bases short and J 5 bases short, with 17 bases between. The CDR3 DNA is TGCAGCGTTGCCACAGGGACGGGCGAGGAGACCCAGTACTTC. Its translation: CSVATGTGEETQYF.

V gene TRBV11-2 combines with J gene TRBJ2-7; 11 bases fit TRBD2. The germline V gene has CDR1 SGHAT and CDR2 FQNNGV. CDR3 length equals 15 residues. V lost 5 bases and J lost 2; bases outside the gene matches: 5. CDR3 in amino acids: CASSAGTSGPYEQYF. The DNA for the CDR3 is TGTGCCAGCAGCGCCGGGACTAGCGGACCCTACGAGCAGTACTTC.

This clone was picked up one time. The V call is TRBV24-1, the J call TRBJ2-5, with D perhaps matching TRBD2 (6 bases). The CDR3 consists of 15 residues. CDR1 and CDR2 (germline): KGHDR, SFDVKD. V was cut by 3 bases and J by 0 bases, with 10 bases left in between. The CDR3 loop reads CATSDIRGNQETQYF. In nucleotides, the CDR3 is TGTGCCACCAGTGATATTCGGGGGAACCAAGAGACCCAGTACTTC.

The gene calls are TRBV19 and TRBJ2-3, with a tentative D call TRBD1 (6 bases). V was clipped by 6 bases and J by 2 bases, with 18 bases between them. The CDR3 contains 16 residues. Germline-derived CDR1 and CDR2 are LNHDA and SQIVND (reference sequence). DNA for the CDR3: TGTGCCAGTAGAAGGACAGAAACAATAATCACAGATACGCAGTATTTT. Translation gives CASRRTETIITDTQYF.

This chain uses TRBV30 with TRBJ1-5; 7 positions agree with TRBD1. Germline CDR1 and CDR2: GTSNPN and SVGIG (reference sequence). Trimming took 6 bases from V and 4 from J; bases not matched to a gene: 3. The CDR3 is 12 amino acids. The DNA for the CDR3 is TGTGCCTGCAGGGACAGTAATCAGCCCCAGCATTTT. Translating it yields CACRDSNQPQHF.

V and J are TRBV29-1 and TRBJ1-1; weak D call: TRBD1 (5 bases). The CDR3 totals 15 residues. The germline gives CDR1 SQVTM, CDR2 ANQGSEA. V was trimmed by 6 bases and J by 0 bases, leaving 17 bases between them. The CDR3 DNA reads as TGCAGCGTGGGCGCTCGGGGCGGGATGAACACTGAAGCTTTCTTT. This encodes CSVGARGGMNTEAFF. The whole variable domain, filled in from reference TRBV29-1 and TRBJ1-1, reads SAVISQKPSRDICQRGTSLTIQCQVDSQVTMMFWYRQQPGQSLTLIATANQGSEATYESGFVIDKFPISRPNLTFSTLTVSNMSPEDSSIYLCSVGARGGMNTEAFFGQGTRLTVV.

The gene calls are TRBV7-6 and TRBJ2-2; D remains unclear. CDR3 size: 12 residues. The germline CDR1 and CDR2 sequences are SGHVS and FNYEAQ. V was cut by 2 bases and J by 6 bases, with 4 bases left in between. DNA of the CDR3: TGTGCCAGCAGCTTACCTTCCGGGGAGCTGTTTTTT. This gives the protein CASSLPSGELFF.

This chain uses TRBV6-5 with TRBJ1-5; tentative D call: TRBD1 (6 bases). Germline V gene sequence: CDR1 MNHEY, CDR2 SVGAGI. V gave up 6 bases and J gave up 0 bases, with 9 bases separating them. This CDR3 spans 14 amino acids. CDR3 amino acids: CASRRTVSNQPQHF. The CDR3 region has the DNA TGTGCCAGCAGACGGACAGTTAGCAATCAGCCCCAGCATTTT.

V is TRBV27 and J is TRBJ1-1; TRBD1 matches at 7 bases. CDR1 is MNHEY and CDR2 is SMNVEV in the germline V gene (reference sequence). CDR3 length equals 14 residues. J was trimmed by 2 bases and V by 5 bases; bases with no gene match: 5. The CDR3 here is CASSAGGLNTEAFF. The CDR3 nucleotides read TGTGCCAGCAGTGCAGGGGGTCTTAACACTGAAGCTTTCTTT.

The chain employs TRBV6-4 and TRBJ2-5, with a tentative D call TRBD1 (6 bases). V shed 4 bases and J shed 6 bases, with 15 bases lying between them. CDR3 length equals 14 residues. CDR1 and CDR2 (germline): MRHNA, SNTAGT. The CDR3 reads CASSGRPGEQTQYF. DNA of the CDR3: TGTGCCAGCAGTGGGCGCCCAGGGGAGCAGACCCAGTACTTC.

The gene calls are TRBV7-8 and TRBJ2-1; D is possibly TRBD1 (6 bases). CDR1 SGHVS and CDR2 FQNEAQ come from the germline V gene. Trimming took off 1 base at V and 5 bases at J, with 18 bases between the two ends. The CDR3 contains 17 residues. The CDR3, as DNA: TGTGCCAGCAGCTTAGGCGACCCGGGACATAGGAACAATGAGCAGTTCTTC. Translating gives CASSLGDPGHRNNEQFF.

The rearrangement uses TRBV5-4 and TRBJ2-3; D ambiguous. V lost 0 bases and J 4 bases, leaving 12 bases between the germline ends. Germline V gives CDR1 SGHNT, CDR2 YYREEE (reference sequence). The CDR3 sequence is 15 residues long. The CDR3: CASSLAGKIPDTQYF. CDR3 nucleotides: TGTGCCAGCAGCTTGGCGGGTAAAATCCCAGATACGCAGTATTTT. The variable domain in full, completed from reference TRBV5-4 and TRBJ2-3, reads ETGVTQSPTHLIKTRGQQVTLRCSSQSGHNTVSWYQQALGQGPQFIFQYYREEENGRGNFPPRFSGLQFPNYSSELNVNALELDDSALYLCASSLAGKIPDTQYFGPGTRLTVL.

The J gene is TRBJ2-1, the V gene TRBV7-2; 10 nucleotides agree with TRBD2. Trimming removed 6 bases from V and 9 bases from J; junction bases left unmatched: 8. The CDR3 runs 14 residues. CDR1 SGHTA and CDR2 FQGNSA come from the germline V gene. CDR3 nucleotides: TGTGCCAGCAGGTCTAGCGGGAGATCGGGTGAGCAGTTCTTC. Translating gives CASRSSGRSGEQFF.

The chain has TRBV7-3 and TRBJ2-5; D possibly corresponds to TRBD1 (6 bases). CDR3 size: 17 residues. Germline V lookup: CDR1 SGHTA, CDR2 FQGTGA. V gave up 2 bases and J gave up 5 bases, with 21 bases separating them. The CDR3 reads CASSLYGQGFSGETQYF. DNA of the CDR3: TGTGCCAGCAGCTTATATGGGCAGGGGTTTTCGGGGGAGACCCAGTACTTC.

The rearrangement joins TRBV10-3 to TRBJ2-7; TRBD1 is a possible D gene (8 bases). The CDR3 spans 14 residues. Germline assignment: CDR1 ENHRY and CDR2 SYGVKD. The ends were cut back, 10 bases at V and 3 bases at J, with 19 bases in the middle. For the CDR3, the DNA is TGTGCCACCCACAGGGGGGCGGGGGACTACGAGCAGTACTTC. This gives the protein CATHRGAGDYEQYF.

The rearrangement uses TRBV5-1 and TRBJ2-4, with TRBD1 matching over 9 bases. The V segment lost 3 bases and the J segment 7 bases; nucleotides outside the gene matches: 11. The CDR3 length is 16 residues. Germline V CDR1 and CDR2: SGHRS, YFSETQ. CDR3 sequence (DNA): TGCGCCAGCAGCTCGGACAGGGGACTTAAGGGGAACATTCAGTACTTC. Protein: CASSSDRGLKGNIQYF.

This chain joins TRBV7-2 and TRBJ2-7; D is perhaps TRBD1 (7 bases). The CDR3 runs 15 residues. The V end lost 0 bases, the J end lost 6 bases, and 15 bases lay between the germline ends. Looked up from germline, CDR1 is SGHTA and CDR2 is FQGNSA. The CDR3 DNA sequence: TGTGCCAGCAGCTTAGCCGGACAGGTGGGGGGCGAGCAGTACTTC. It codes for CASSLAGQVGGEQYF.

The chain couples TRBV18 to TRBJ2-2, with 7 bases matching TRBD2. Germline assignment: CDR1 KGHSH and CDR2 LQKENI. J lost 0 bases, V lost 3 bases, and 1 base had no gene match. CDR3 size: 15 residues. CDR3 sequence (DNA): TGTGCCAGCTCACCCCGGGGGGCGAACACCGGGGAGCTGTTTTTT. Residues: CASSPRGANTGELFF.

This chain connects TRBV5-1 to TRBJ2-7; D might be TRBD1 (5 bases). The CDR3 is 14 amino acids. V was shortened by 0 bases and J by 2 bases, with 9 bases between the two germline ends. The germline CDR1 and CDR2 sequences are SGHRS and YFSETQ. The CDR3 reads CASSLDQGPYEQYF. Here the CDR3 DNA reads TGCGCCAGCAGCTTGGATCAGGGCCCCTACGAGCAGTACTTC.

The chain couples TRBV6-1 to TRBJ2-6; perhaps TRBD2 as D (6 bases). This CDR3 has 16 residues. The V gene's germline CDR1 is MNHNS and CDR2 SASEGT. Trimming removed 1 base at V and 2 bases at J, with 9 bases between. This CDR3 is CASSEESGAGANVLTF. The DNA for the CDR3 is TGTGCCAGCAGTGAAGAGTCGGGGGCTGGGGCCAACGTCCTGACTTTC.

The rearrangement joins TRBV5-1 to TRBJ1-2; no reliable D call. Per germline, CDR1 SGHRS and CDR2 YFSETQ. CDR3 length: 14 amino acids. Deletions cut 2 bases from V and 6 bases from J, with 14 bases between. DNA for the CDR3: TGCGCCAGCAGCTTCCTTCCGGGGAGTGATGGCTACACCTTC. It specifies CASSFLPGSDGYTF.

The chain employs TRBV20-1 and TRBJ1-2; D is ambiguous. Per the germline V gene, CDR1 is DFQATT and CDR2 is SNEGSKA (reference sequence). Between the trimmed V and J ends, which lost 4 bases and 3 bases, there was a span of 6 bases. CDR3 length equals 11 residues. The CDR3 coding sequence is TGCAGTGCTACCTCCGACTATGGCTACACCTTC. This gives the protein CSATSDYGYTF.

The CDR3 protein is CASSQGRGSGNTIYF. In DNA, the CDR3 is TGTGCCAGCAGCCAAGGCAGGGGCTCTGGAAACACCATATATTTT. This rearrangement joins TRBV3-1 (or the pseudogene TRBV3-2) to TRBJ1-3; a weak D match, TRBD1 (6 bases). Deletions cut 1 base from V and 0 bases from J, with 7 bases between. The CDR3 totals 15 residues. The germline CDR1 and CDR2 sequences are LGHDT and YNNKEL (reference sequence).

This clone has a handful of counts. This chain uses TRBV19 with TRBJ2-7; 10 bases agree with TRBD1. The V gene end was trimmed by 6 bases and the J gene end by 2 bases; junction bases not matched to a gene: 7. The CDR3 covers 15 residues. Looked up from germline, CDR1 is LNHDA and CDR2 is SQIVND (reference sequence). The CDR3 here is CASSLAGTGAYEQYF. In DNA form, the CDR3 reads TGTGCCAGTAGCCTAGCCGGGACAGGGGCCTACGAGCAGTACTTC. The whole variable domain, filled in from reference TRBV19 and TRBJ2-7, reads DGGITQSPKYLFRKEGQNVTLSCEQNLNHDAMYWYRQDPGQGLRLIYYSQIVNDFQKGDIAEGYSVSREKKESFPLTVTSAQKNPTAFYLCASSLAGTGAYEQYFGPGTRLTVT.

The chain uses TRBV5-1 and TRBJ1-3, with TRBD1 as a possible D gene (6 bases). Germline V gene lookup returns CDR1 SGHRS and CDR2 YFSETQ. This CDR3 region has 16 residues. V was clipped by 2 bases and J by 0 bases, with 12 bases between them. In DNA form, the CDR3 reads TGCGCCAGCAGCTTAAAGGGGGACATCTCTGGAAACACCATATATTTT. The encoded protein is CASSLKGDISGNTIYF.

This chain uses TRBV27 with TRBJ1-5; 7 nucleotides line up with TRBD1. The CDR3 covers 15 residues. Trimming removed 5 bases from V and 3 bases from J; junction bases left unmatched: 7. Germline CDR1 reads MNHEY; CDR2 reads SMNVEV (reference sequence). This CDR3 is CASSGRTGLNQPQHF. The CDR3 DNA reads as TGTGCCAGCAGTGGACGGACAGGCCTCAATCAGCCCCAGCATTTT.

The V call is TRBV19, the J call TRBJ2-5; TRBD2 aligns across 12 bases. V dropped 3 bases and J dropped 5; count of bases not matched to a gene: 13. Per germline, CDR1 LNHDA and CDR2 SQIVND (reference sequence). The CDR3 spans 18 residues. The CDR3 DNA is TGTGCCAGTAGTATTCCCCCTAGCGGGGGGGCCTTTCGGGAGACCCAGTACTTC. Its translation: CASSIPPSGGAFRETQYF.

This sequence joins TRBV7-8 and TRBJ1-2; 8 bases line up with TRBD1. V dropped 1 base and J dropped 7; count of bases not matched to a gene: 8. The germline V gene encodes CDR1 SGHVS and CDR2 FQNEAQ. The CDR3 is 15 amino acids. Here the CDR3 DNA reads TGTGCCAGCAGCTTAGGGGGACAGGCGGGTGTTGGCTACACCTTC. Protein sequence: CASSLGGQAGVGYTF.

This chain uses TRBV11-2 with TRBJ1-1; 9 positions agree with TRBD1. CDR3 length: 18 amino acids. Germline V gives CDR1 SGHAT, CDR2 FQNNGV. The ends lost 5 bases at V and 1 base at J; junction bases unmatched: 14. In DNA, the CDR3 is TGTGCCAGCAGCAATTACCCAGCTAGGGACAGGGAGAACACTGAAGCTTTCTTT. Translated: CASSNYPARDRENTEAFF.

The rearrangement uses TRBV2 and TRBJ2-7; 7 nucleotides match TRBD1. Germline V CDR1 and CDR2: SNHLY, FYNNEI. J was trimmed by 5 bases and V by 6 bases; bases with no gene match: 7. The CDR3 spans 13 residues. In nucleotides, the CDR3 is TGTGCCAGCAGCGATACAGGGGAACACGAGCAGTACTTC. It is translated as CASSDTGEHEQYF.

The chain has TRBV4-1 and TRBJ1-1, with 7 bases matching TRBD1. With V trimmed by 3 bases and J by 7 bases, 17 bases remained unmatched. CDR3 size: 17 residues. Germline CDR1 is MGHRA and CDR2 is YSYEKL. The CDR3: CASSQGTRDSGGLEAFF. CDR3 nucleotide sequence: TGCGCCAGCAGCCAGGGTACTCGGGACTCAGGGGGTCTTGAAGCTTTCTTT.

The chain has TRBV5-1 and TRBJ2-7, with D unresolved. V dropped 0 bases and J dropped 2 bases, with 12 bases sitting between them. Germline CDR1 SGHRS, CDR2 YFSETQ. This CDR3 region has 15 residues. The CDR3 DNA is TGCGCCAGCAGCTTGGATCCTACGAATCCCTACGAGCAGTACTTC. Amino acid sequence: CASSLDPTNPYEQYF.